This T cell receptor (beta chain) was recorded in a study of tumor and adjacent non-tumor tissue in lung cancer. Study in general: Samples averaged about 4.17 million productive TCRbeta reads each. The study, taken as a whole, reports: In normal lung, the top 100 clones were significantly more dominant than in tumor.

No cell sorting was done before RNA was extracted from the tissue. This non-tumor lung sample came from over 3 cm beyond the tumor edge. Chemotherapy-naive patients with new lung cancer underwent thoracic surgery in China, August–November 2014. About this clonotype itself: Its matching antigen is unknown.

TCRbeta libraries were built with three rounds of nested PCR, modified from ARM-PCR. TCRdb fed the multiplex PCR reads into MiXCR, producing one record per CDR3 protein. The profile shows about 86,000 distinct CDR3 sequences, around 76% of them singletons. Trimming took 2 bases from V and 4 from J, leaving 15 bases between them. Germline assignment: CDR1 DFQATT and CDR2 SNEGSKA (reference sequence). The CDR3 has 14 residues. The sequence derives from a woman in her forties or fifties with non-small cell lung cancer. The rearrangement joins TRBV20-1 to TRBJ2-7; D perhaps matches TRBD2 (6 bases). The material sequenced was distant non-tumor lung tissue. CDR3 sequence reads: CSARPQAGGYEQYF. DNA for the CDR3: TGCAGTGCTAGACCCCAAGCTGGAGGGTACGAGCAGTACTTC.